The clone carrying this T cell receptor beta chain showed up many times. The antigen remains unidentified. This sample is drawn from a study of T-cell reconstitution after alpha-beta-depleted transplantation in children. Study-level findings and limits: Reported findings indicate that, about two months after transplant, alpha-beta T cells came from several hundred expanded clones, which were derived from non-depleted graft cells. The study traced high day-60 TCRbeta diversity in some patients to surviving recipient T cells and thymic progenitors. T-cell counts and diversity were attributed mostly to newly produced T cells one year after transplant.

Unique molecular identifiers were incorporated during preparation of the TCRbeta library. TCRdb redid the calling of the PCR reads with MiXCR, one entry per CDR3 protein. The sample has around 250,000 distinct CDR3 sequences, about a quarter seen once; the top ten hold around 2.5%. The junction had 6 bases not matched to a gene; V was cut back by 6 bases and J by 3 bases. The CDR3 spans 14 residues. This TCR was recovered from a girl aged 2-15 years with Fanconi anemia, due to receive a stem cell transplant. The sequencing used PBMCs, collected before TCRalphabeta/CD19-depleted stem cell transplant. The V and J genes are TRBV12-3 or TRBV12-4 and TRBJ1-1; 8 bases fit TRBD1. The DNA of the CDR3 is TGTGCCAGCAGCGACGGACAGGGTCACACTGAAGCTTTCTTT. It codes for CASSDGQGHTEAFF.